Listed below are T cell receptor beta chains from one sample, sequenced in a study of blood T cell repertoires in COVID-19. Measured with immunoSEQ multiplex PCR; TCRdb has only the in-frame clones, and not every one. Altogether 250,000 or so clones are present, about 88% being singletons, with the ten largest covering 5.5% to 9%. The sample comprised peripheral blood. Receptors originate from a woman aged 70-85 years with active or convalescent COVID-19. The CDR3 runs from the conserved cysteine through the conserved F or W. A D gene is named only where the DNA matches it firmly. Size tells how often a clone was seen (once, few, many) or the class of an expanded clone, and some rows leave it out.

CDR3	DNA	D	size	V	J
CASSHNGRENYGYTF	TGTGCCAGCAGCCACAATGGACGGGAGAACTATGGCTACACCTTC	-	once	TRBV3-1/TRBV3-2	TRBJ1-2
CASSQTSGENPEADTQYF	TGTGCCAGCAGCCAGACTAGCGGGGAGAACCCGGAGGCAGATACGCAGTATTTT	TRBD2	-	TRBV3-1/TRBV3-2	TRBJ2-3
CASSPASGFTDTQYF	TGTGCCAGCTCACCAGCTAGCGGCTTCACAGATACGCAGTATTTT	TRBD2	few	TRBV18	TRBJ2-3
CASSLGFASTEAFF	TGTGCCAGCAGCTTAGGATTCGCGTCCACTGAAGCTTTCTTT	-	-	TRBV7-2	TRBJ1-1
CASSLGQGEQYF	TGTGCCAGCAGTTTAGGACAGGGCGAGCAGTACTTC	TRBD1	-	TRBV12-3/TRBV12-4	TRBJ2-7
CASSPSGGANTGELFF	TGTGCCAGCAGCCCCAGCGGGGGGGCCAACACCGGGGAGCTGTTTTTT	TRBD2	-	TRBV7-9	TRBJ2-2
CASHRTGGGETQYF	TGTGCCAGCCATCGGACAGGGGGCGGCGAGACCCAGTACTTC	TRBD1	few	TRBV6-5	TRBJ2-5
CASSLVGAAGYTF	TGTGCCAGCAGCTTGGTAGGGGCCGCCGGCTACACCTTC	-	-	TRBV5-6	TRBJ1-2
CASRQGTGLTEAFF	TGTGCCAGTAGACAAGGGACAGGGCTCACTGAAGCTTTCTTT	TRBD1	-	TRBV19	TRBJ1-1
CASSSGRPTDTQYF	TGCGCCAGCAGCTCCGGTCGCCCCACAGATACGCAGTATTTT	-	-	TRBV5-1	TRBJ2-3
CASSSQTGPYNEQFF	TGTGCCAGCAGCTCACAGACAGGACCCTACAATGAGCAGTTCTTC	-	-	TRBV11-3	TRBJ2-1
CASTGGRELETQYF	TGTGCCAGCACCGGAGGGAGGGAGTTAGAGACCCAGTACTTC	TRBD2	once	TRBV5-4	TRBJ2-5
CASSFTQTSGGANEQFF	TGTGCCAGCAGCTTCACTCAAACTAGCGGGGGGGCCAATGAGCAGTTCTTC	TRBD2	-	TRBV7-9	TRBJ2-1
CASSYLSSEKLFF	TGTGCCAGCAGTTACCTTTCCTCGGAAAAACTGTTTTTT	-	-	TRBV6-5	TRBJ1-4
CASSPGLYGYTF	TGTGCCAGTAGTCCTGGACTGTATGGCTACACCTTC	-	-	TRBV19	TRBJ1-2
CASSPTPSNYGYTF	TGTGCCAGCAGCCCAACACCATCGAACTATGGCTACACCTTC	-	-	TRBV11-3	TRBJ1-2
CASSPGQTNTGELFF	TGTGCCAGCTCACCTGGACAGACGAACACCGGGGAGCTGTTTTTT	-	-	TRBV18	TRBJ2-2
CASSEYIIHF	TGTGCCAGCAGTGAATACATCATCCACTTT	-	-	TRBV6-1	TRBJ1-6
CASSTWPGGYTF	TGTGCCAGTAGTACCTGGCCGGGAGGCTACACCTTC	-	-	TRBV19	TRBJ1-2
CATSREGAIDTQYF	TGTGCCACCAGCAGAGAGGGCGCGATAGATACGCAGTATTTT	-	-	TRBV15	TRBJ2-3
CASSLETGGISGANVLTF	TGTGCCAGCAGCTTAGAGACGGGGGGAATCTCTGGGGCCAACGTCCTGACTTTC	TRBD2	-	TRBV11-2	TRBJ2-6
CSVKDQGSYEQYF	TGCAGCGTTAAGGACCAGGGCTCCTACGAGCAGTACTTC	-	-	TRBV29-1	TRBJ2-7
CASSLGLGLLGTDTQYF	TGTGCCAGCAGCTTAGGTTTGGGACTACTGGGGACAGATACGCAGTATTTT	TRBD2	-	TRBV7-9	TRBJ2-3
CASSITGTAYEQYF	TGTGCCAGTAGTATAACCGGGACAGCCTACGAGCAGTACTTC	TRBD1	-	TRBV19	TRBJ2-7
CASSSQGANSPLHF	TGTGCCAGCTCATCACAGGGGGCCAATTCACCCCTCCACTTT	TRBD1	-	TRBV18	TRBJ1-6
CAISRGKDSPLHF	TGTGCCATCAGTCGGGGGAAAGATTCACCCCTCCACTTT	-	-	TRBV10-3	TRBJ1-6
CASSLETGVSSGAFF	TGTGCCAGCAGCTTAGAAACAGGGGTGAGTTCAGGAGCTTTCTTT	TRBD1	-	TRBV7-2	TRBJ1-1
CSGTFGGELFF	TGCAGTGGTACGTTCGGCGGGGAGCTGTTTTTT	-	-	TRBV20-1	TRBJ2-2
CASSLGSGLNIQYF	TGCGCCAGCAGCTTGGGTTCGGGTTTAAACATTCAGTACTTC	-	-	TRBV5-1	TRBJ2-4
CASSTSGGAYEQYF	TGTGCCAGCAGCACTAGCGGGGGGGCCTACGAGCAGTACTTC	TRBD2	-	TRBV7-9	TRBJ2-7
CASSLGQVNQPQHF	TGTGCCAGCAGCTTAGGGCAGGTCAATCAGCCCCAGCATTTT	-	-	TRBV7-2	TRBJ1-5
CASGWPGQGPNYGYTF	TGTGCCAGCGGATGGCCTGGACAGGGTCCGAACTATGGCTACACCTTC	TRBD1	-	TRBV9	TRBJ1-2
CASSFITGASDTEAFF	TGCGCCAGCAGCTTCATAACAGGGGCATCGGACACTGAAGCTTTCTTT	TRBD1	-	TRBV5-1	TRBJ1-1